The clone carrying this T cell receptor beta chain was observed many times. V was cut by 4 bases and J by 5 bases, with 9 bases left in between. This CDR3 has 12 residues. Germline values: CDR1 SGHNT, CDR2 YYREEE (reference sequence). This sample was taken from a study of low-dose radiotherapy and immunotherapy resistance in tumors. Study context: In Cohort 2, 1 Gy per fraction was delivered every two weeks, for a total of 13 Gy over 26 weeks.

Time point reported: after trial treatment. Treatment denoted: LDRT plus nivolumab, ipilimumab, low-dose cyclophosphamide and aspirin (RACIN trial). Gene-specific TRAV and TRBV primers were used for first-strand cDNA, covering alpha and beta chains. TCR amplification involved about 20 PCR cycles with a constant-region primer and V-primer adapter. MiXCR was run by TCRdb on the reads, yielding one entry per CDR3 protein. The repertoire holds around 100,000 distinct CDR3 sequences, with 20% to 25% as singletons. The clonotype comes from a female donor with ovarian cancer. V and J are TRBV5-4 and TRBJ2-5; no clear D. The starting material was PBMCs, obtained after low-dose radiotherapy plus immunotherapy. CDR3: CASSGYLETQYF. In DNA form, the CDR3 reads TGTGCCAGCAGCGGGTATCTTGAGACCCAGTACTTC.